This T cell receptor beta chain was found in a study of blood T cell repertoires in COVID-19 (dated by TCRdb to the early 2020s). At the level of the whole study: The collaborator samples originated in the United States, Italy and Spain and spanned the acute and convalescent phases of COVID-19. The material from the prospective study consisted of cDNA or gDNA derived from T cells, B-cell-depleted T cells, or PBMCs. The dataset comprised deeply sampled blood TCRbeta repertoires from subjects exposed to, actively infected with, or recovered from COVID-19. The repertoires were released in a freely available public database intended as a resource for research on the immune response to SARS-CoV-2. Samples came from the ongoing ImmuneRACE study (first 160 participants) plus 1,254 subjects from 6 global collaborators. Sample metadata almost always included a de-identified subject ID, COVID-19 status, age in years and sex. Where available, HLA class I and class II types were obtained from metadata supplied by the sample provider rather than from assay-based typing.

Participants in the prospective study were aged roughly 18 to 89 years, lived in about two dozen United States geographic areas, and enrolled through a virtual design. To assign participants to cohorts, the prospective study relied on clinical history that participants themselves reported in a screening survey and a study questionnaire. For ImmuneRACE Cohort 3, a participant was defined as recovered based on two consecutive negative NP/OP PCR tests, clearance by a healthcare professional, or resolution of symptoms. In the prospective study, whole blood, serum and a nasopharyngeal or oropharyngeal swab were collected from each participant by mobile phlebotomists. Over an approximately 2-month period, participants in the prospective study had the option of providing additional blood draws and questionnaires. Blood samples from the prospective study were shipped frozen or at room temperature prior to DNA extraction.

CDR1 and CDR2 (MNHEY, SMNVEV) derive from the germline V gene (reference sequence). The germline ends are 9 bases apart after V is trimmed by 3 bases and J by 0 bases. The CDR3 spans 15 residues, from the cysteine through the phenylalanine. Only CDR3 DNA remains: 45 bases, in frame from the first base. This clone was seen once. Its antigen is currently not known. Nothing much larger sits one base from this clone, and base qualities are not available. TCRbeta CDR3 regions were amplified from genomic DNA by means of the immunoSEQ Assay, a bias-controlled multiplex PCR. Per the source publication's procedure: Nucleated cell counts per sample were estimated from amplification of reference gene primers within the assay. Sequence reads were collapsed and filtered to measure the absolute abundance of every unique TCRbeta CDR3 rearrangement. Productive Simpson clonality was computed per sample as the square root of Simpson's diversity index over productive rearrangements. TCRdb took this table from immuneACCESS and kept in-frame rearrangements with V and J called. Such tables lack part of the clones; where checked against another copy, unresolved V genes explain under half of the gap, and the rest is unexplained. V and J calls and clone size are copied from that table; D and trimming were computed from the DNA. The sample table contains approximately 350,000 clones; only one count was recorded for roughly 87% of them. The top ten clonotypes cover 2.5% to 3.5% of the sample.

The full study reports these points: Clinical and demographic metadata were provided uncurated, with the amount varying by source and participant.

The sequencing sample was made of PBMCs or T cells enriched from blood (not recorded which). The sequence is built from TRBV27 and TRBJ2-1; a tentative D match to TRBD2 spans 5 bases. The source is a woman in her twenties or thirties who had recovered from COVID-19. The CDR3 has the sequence CASSFWESSYNEQFF. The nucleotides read TGTGCCAGCAGTTTTTGGGAGAGCTCCTACAATGAGCAGTTCTTC.